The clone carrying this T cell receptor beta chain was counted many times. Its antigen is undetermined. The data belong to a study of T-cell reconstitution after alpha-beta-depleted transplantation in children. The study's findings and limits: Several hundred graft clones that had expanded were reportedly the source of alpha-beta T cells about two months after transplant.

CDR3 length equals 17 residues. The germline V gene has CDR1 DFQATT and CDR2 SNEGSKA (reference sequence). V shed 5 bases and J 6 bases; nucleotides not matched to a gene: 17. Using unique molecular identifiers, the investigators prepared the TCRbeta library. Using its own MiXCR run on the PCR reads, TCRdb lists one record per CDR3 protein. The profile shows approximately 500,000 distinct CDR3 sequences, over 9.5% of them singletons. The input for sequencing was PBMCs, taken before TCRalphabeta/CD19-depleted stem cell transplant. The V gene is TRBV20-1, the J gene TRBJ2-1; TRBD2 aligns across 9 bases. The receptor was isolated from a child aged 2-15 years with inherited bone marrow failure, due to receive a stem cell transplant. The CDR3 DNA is TGCAGTGCTCCCGGCGGGGCTAGCGGGACCAAAGGCAATGAGCAGTTCTTC. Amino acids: CSAPGGASGTKGNEQFF.